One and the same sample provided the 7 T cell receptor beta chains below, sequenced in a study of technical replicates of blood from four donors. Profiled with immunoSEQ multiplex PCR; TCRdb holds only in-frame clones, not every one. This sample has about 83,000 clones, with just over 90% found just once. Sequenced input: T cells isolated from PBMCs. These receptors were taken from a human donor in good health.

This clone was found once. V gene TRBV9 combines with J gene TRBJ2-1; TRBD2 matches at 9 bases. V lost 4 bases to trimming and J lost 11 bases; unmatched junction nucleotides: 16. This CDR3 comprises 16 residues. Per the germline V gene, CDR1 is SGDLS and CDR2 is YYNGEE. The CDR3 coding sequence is TGTGCCAGCAGCTTACCGGGACTAGCTGTTGGGGGGCAGCAGTTCTTC. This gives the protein CASSLPGLAVGGQQFF.

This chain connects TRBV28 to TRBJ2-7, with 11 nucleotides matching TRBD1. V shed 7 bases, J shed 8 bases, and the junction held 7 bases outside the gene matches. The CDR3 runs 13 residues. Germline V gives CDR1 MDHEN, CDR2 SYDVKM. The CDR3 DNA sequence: TGTGCCAGCACAGGGGACAGGGGGGGGCAGCAGTACTTC. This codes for CASTGDRGGQQYF. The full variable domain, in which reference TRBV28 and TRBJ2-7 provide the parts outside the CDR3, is DVKVTQSSRYLVKRTGEKVFLECVQDMDHENMFWYRQDPGLGLRLIYFSYDVKMKEKGDIPEGYSVSREKKERFSLILESASTNQTSMYLCASTGDRGGQQYFGPGTRLTVT.

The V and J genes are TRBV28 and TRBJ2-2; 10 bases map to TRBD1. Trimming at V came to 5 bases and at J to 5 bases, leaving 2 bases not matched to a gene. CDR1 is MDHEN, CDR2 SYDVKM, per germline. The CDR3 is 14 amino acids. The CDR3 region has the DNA TGTGCCAGCAGTAGGGGACAGGGGACCGGGGAGCTGTTTTTT. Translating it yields CASSRGQGTGELFF.

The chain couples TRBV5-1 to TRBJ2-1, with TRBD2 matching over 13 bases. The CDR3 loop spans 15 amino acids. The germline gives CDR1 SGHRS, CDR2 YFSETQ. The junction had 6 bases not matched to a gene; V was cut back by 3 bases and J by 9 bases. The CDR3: CASSSTSGGAGEQFF. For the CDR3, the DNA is TGCGCCAGCAGCTCCACTAGCGGGGGGGCGGGTGAGCAGTTCTTC.

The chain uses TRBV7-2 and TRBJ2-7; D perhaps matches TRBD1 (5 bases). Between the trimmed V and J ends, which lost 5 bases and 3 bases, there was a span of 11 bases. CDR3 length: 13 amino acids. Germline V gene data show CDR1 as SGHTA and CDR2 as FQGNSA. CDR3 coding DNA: TGTGCCAGCAGCCTCGGACACGGCTACGAGCAGTACTTC. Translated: CASSLGHGYEQYF.

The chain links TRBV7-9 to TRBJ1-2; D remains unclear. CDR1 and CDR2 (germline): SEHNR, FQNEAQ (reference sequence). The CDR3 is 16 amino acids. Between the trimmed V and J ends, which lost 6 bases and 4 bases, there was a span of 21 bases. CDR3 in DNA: TGTGCCAGCAGTTTCTCCCAATCCTACGGAGGCTATGGCTACACCTTC. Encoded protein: CASSFSQSYGGYGYTF.

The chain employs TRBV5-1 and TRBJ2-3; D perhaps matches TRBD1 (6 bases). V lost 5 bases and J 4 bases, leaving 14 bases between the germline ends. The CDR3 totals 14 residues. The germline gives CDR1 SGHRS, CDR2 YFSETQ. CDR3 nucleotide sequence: TGCGCCAGCAGGGGGGCCCAGCCCCCAGATACGCAGTATTTT. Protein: CASRGAQPPDTQYF.